This T cell receptor (beta chain) was profiled in a study of OX40 agonist ivuxolimab in advanced cancers. Study-wide results and caveats: Average numbers of expanded clones were greater in CD8+ T cells than in CD4+.

Notes on this clone: Its antigen is still unknown.

V shed 2 bases and J shed 10 bases, with 6 bases lying between them. The CDR3 covers 11 residues. CDR1 and CDR2 (germline): SGHAT, FQNNGV. Libraries were prepared by immunoSEQ multiplex PCR; TCRdb keeps only in-frame clonotypes and omits some of them. In the table there are about 58,000 clones, roughly nine tenths of which are singletons. The rearrangement joins TRBV11-2 to TRBJ2-1; D is ambiguous. The receptor comes from an adult with an advanced solid tumor such as melanoma, head and neck, liver or kidney cancer. Sequencing used CD4+ or CD8+ T cells sorted from blood, obtained in a trial of the OX40 agonist ivuxolimab. The DNA of the CDR3 is TGTGCCAGCAGCTTATGGGTGGAGCAGTTCTTC. Translation gives CASSLWVEQFF.